The sequence of this T cell receptor beta chain was determined in a study of shared T cell receptors in the human thymus. The assay was immunoSEQ multiplex PCR, and TCRdb's table has in-frame clones only and misses some. Here the sample spans roughly 550,000 clones, about four fifths being singletons. This same sample was also part of a study on human thymus T cells. From that paper: Thymus specimens were resections from corrective heart surgery. What appeared biased in thymic and blood repertoires was the usage of V and J genes. In unrelated individuals, thymic repertoires overlapped highly, according to related research.

The sequence was obtained from a boy less than two years old with a congenital heart defect. The sample was thymocytes.

CDR3 DNA sequence: TGTGCCACTCATGGGGGACAGGGATCGGTCAATGAGCAGTTCTTC. Amino acid sequence: CATHGGQGSVNEQFF. The chain couples TRBV6-1 to TRBJ2-1, with 9 positions matching TRBD1. Germline loops: CDR1 MNHNS, CDR2 SASEGT. The CDR3 is 15 residues long. V gave up 10 bases and J gave up 6 bases; unmatched junction bases: 13.